Below, 20 T cell receptor beta chains from the same sample are listed, as sequenced in a study of T cell repertoires in urothelial bladder cancer. Data came from immunoSEQ multiplex PCR; TCRdb stores just in-frame clones and leaves some out. The sample consists of fewer than 15,000 clones, 66% of them appearing once. The material sequenced was tumor-infiltrating cells from bladder cancer. Receptor source: a human donor with urothelial carcinoma.

V gene TRBV7-6 combines with J gene TRBJ2-3; 10 nucleotides match TRBD2. CDR1 is SGHVS, CDR2 FNYEAQ, per germline. J was trimmed by 5 bases and V by 5 bases; bases with no gene match: 10. The CDR3 sequence is 16 residues long. The CDR3 DNA is TGTGCCAGCAGCCGCTCTCGACTAGCGGGTGGAGATACGCAGTATTTT. Translating it yields CASSRSRLAGGDTQYF.

By share, this clone ranks as medium-sized. The gene calls are TRBV5-1 and TRBJ1-2; perhaps TRBD1 as D (6 bases). Trimming took off 4 bases at V and 10 bases at J, with 17 bases between the two ends. Germline loops: CDR1 SGHRS, CDR2 YFSETQ. There are 13 residues in the CDR3. The CDR3 DNA sequence: TGCGCCAGCAGCCCGGACAGACATACGGTCTACACCTTC. Translating it yields CASSPDRHTVYTF.

The J gene is TRBJ2-7, the V gene TRBV5-1, with D perhaps matching TRBD1 (7 bases). The length of the CDR3 is 14 residues. V lost 0 bases and J lost 5, with 12 bases in between. CDR1 is SGHRS, CDR2 YFSETQ, per germline. CDR3 region: CASSLGQGGHEQYF. CDR3 in DNA: TGCGCCAGCAGCTTGGGACAGGGAGGCCACGAGCAGTACTTC.

As DNA, the CDR3 is TGTGCCTGGACGTCCGGGACAGGGAGACAAGAGACCCAGTACTTC. Protein: CAWTSGTGRQETQYF. This rearrangement joins TRBV30 to TRBJ2-5, with 9 nucleotides matching TRBD1. The V gene end was trimmed by 4 bases and the J gene end by 2 bases; junction bases not matched to a gene: 8. From germline, CDR1 is GTSNPN and CDR2 SVGIG (reference sequence). The CDR3 extends over 15 amino acids.

CDR3 protein: CASSSTKILQETQYF. The DNA for the CDR3 is TGTGCCAGCAGCTCGACTAAGATACTACAAGAGACCCAGTACTTC. The chain couples TRBV6-5 to TRBJ2-5; D might be TRBD2 (5 bases). V was trimmed by 6 bases and J by 2 bases, leaving 16 bases between them. Germline V gives CDR1 MNHEY, CDR2 SVGAGI. The CDR3 has 15 amino acids.

This clone has only one observation. The chain is built from TRBV2 and TRBJ2-1; TRBD2 matches 8 bases. V lost 4 bases and J lost 1; bases outside the gene matches: 6. The CDR3 is made up of 16 amino acids. Germline loops: CDR1 SNHLY, CDR2 FYNNEI. The CDR3 bases are TGTGCCAGCAGTGCGGCCGGGGGGGCTTCCTACAATGAGCAGTTCTTC. This codes for CASSAAGGASYNEQFF.

The rearrangement links TRBV29-1 to TRBJ2-6, with D unresolved. The CDR3 has 13 amino acids. Germline values: CDR1 SQVTM, CDR2 ANQGSEA. The ends were cut back, 7 bases at V and 1 base at J, with 8 bases in the middle. CDR3 residues: CSGVTSGANVLTF. The CDR3 DNA follows: TGCAGCGGGGTGACTTCTGGGGCCAACGTCCTGACTTTC.

Worth noting for this clone: Other DNA sequences of this sample code for an identical CDR3. This chain connects TRBV5-6 to TRBJ2-7; 11 bases fit TRBD1. The CDR3 consists of 15 residues. CDR1 SGHDT and CDR2 YYEEEE come from the germline V gene. Trimming took 2 bases from V and 1 from J; bases not matched to a gene: 2. CDR3 DNA: TGTGCCAGCAGCTTCGGGACAGGGGGTTCCTACGAGCAGTACTTC. Its translation: CASSFGTGGSYEQYF.

This clone was seen more than once but under ten times. DNA of the CDR3: TGCAGCGTAATACAGGGGGCGCAGGAGACCCAGTACTTC. It yields the protein CSVIQGAQETQYF. This sequence joins TRBV29-1 and TRBJ2-5, with TRBD1 matching 9 bases. Germline V gene data show CDR1 as SQVTM and CDR2 as ANQGSEA. The V gene end was trimmed by 6 bases and the J gene end by 5 bases; junction bases not matched to a gene: 7. The CDR3 spans 13 residues.

This clone was seen a single time. The chain carries TRBV4-2 and TRBJ2-4, with D perhaps matching TRBD2 (6 bases). V lost 4 bases, J lost 5 bases, and 12 bases lay in between. The germline gives CDR1 LGHNA, CDR2 YNFKEQ. This CDR3 has 14 residues. The CDR3 spells CASSRGDTENIQYF. CDR3 sequence (DNA): TGTGCCAGCAGCCGGGGGGATACAGAAAACATTCAGTACTTC.

V gene TRBV5-1 combines with J gene TRBJ1-4; a possible D gene is TRBD1 (6 bases). Germline loops: CDR1 SGHRS, CDR2 YFSETQ. The CDR3 has 15 amino acids. V lost 5 bases and J lost 7, with 18 bases in between. The CDR3 loop reads CASRPGTLASEKLFF. For the CDR3, the DNA is TGCGCCAGCAGGCCCGGGACACTGGCAAGTGAAAAACTGTTTTTT.

A few counts support this clone. The chain links TRBV29-1 to TRBJ1-5; D is undetermined. V was shortened by 4 bases and J by 2 bases, with 9 bases between the two germline ends. The CDR3 consists of 13 residues. Germline CDR1 reads SQVTM; CDR2 reads ANQGSEA. The CDR3 DNA sequence: TGCAGCGTTGCCAGAGACGGCAATCAGCCCCAGCATTTT. Translated: CSVARDGNQPQHF.

The genes are TRBV5-8 and TRBJ2-5; D is unclear. V was trimmed by 0 bases and J by 1 base, leaving 7 bases between them. Germline V lookup: CDR1 SGHTS, CDR2 YDEGEE. CDR3 length equals 14 residues. The CDR3 coding sequence is TGTGCCAGCAGCTTGGTGTGGGGCCAAGAGACCCAGTACTTC. Protein product: CASSLVWGQETQYF.

The V call is TRBV6-6, the J call TRBJ2-1; TRBD2 matches at 8 bases. The CDR3 extends over 15 amino acids. V lost 8 bases to trimming and J lost 7 bases; unmatched junction nucleotides: 13. CDR1 is MNHNY and CDR2 is SVGAGI in the germline V gene (reference sequence). DNA for the CDR3: TGTGCCAGCCGGAACCCCGGGGGGGCCGGTAATGAGCAGTTCTTC. This sequence encodes CASRNPGGAGNEQFF.

The genes are TRBV25-1 and TRBJ1-3, with D perhaps matching TRBD1 (6 bases). V lost 4 bases and J 0 bases, leaving 7 bases between the germline ends. Germline values: CDR1 MGHDK, CDR2 SYGVNS. This CDR3 is 14 amino acids long. CDR3 DNA: TGTGCCAGCAGTGTGACAGGCTCTGGAAACACCATATATTTT. Its translation is CASSVTGSGNTIYF.

The chain employs TRBV11-1 and TRBJ2-7; D possibly matches TRBD1 or TRBD2 (5 bases each). Trimming left V 6 bases short and J 2 bases short, with 11 bases between. This CDR3 is 13 amino acids long. Germline CDR1 and CDR2: SGHAT and FQDESV (reference sequence). The CDR3 DNA is TGTGCCAGCAGTCGGGACCGACCCTACGAGCAGTACTTC. Its translation: CASSRDRPYEQYF.

The gene calls are TRBV7-8 and TRBJ2-6; the D gene is possibly TRBD1 (5 bases). CDR1 and CDR2 from the germline V gene are SGHVS and FQNEAQ. There are 17 residues in the CDR3. Trimming cost V 4 bases and J 4 bases, with 17 bases left between them. The CDR3 nucleotides read TGTGCCAGCAGCTGGAGAAACCAGGGCCCCGGGGCCAACGTCCTGACTTTC. This encodes CASSWRNQGPGANVLTF. The complete variable domain, with remaining parts taken from reference TRBV7-8 and TRBJ2-6, reads GAGVSQSPRYKVAKRGQDVALRCDPISGHVSLFWYQQALGQGPEFLTYFQNEAQLDKSGLPSDRFFAERPEGSVSTLKIQRTQQEDSAVYLCASSWRNQGPGANVLTFGAGSRLTVL.

This clone is labeled as medium-sized (0.01 to 0.1%). V and J are TRBV2 and TRBJ1-1; D gene uncertain. Germline V gene sequence: CDR1 SNHLY, CDR2 FYNNEI. The V end lost 6 bases, the J end lost 0 bases, and 14 bases lay between the germline ends. The CDR3 is made up of 15 amino acids. CDR3 residues: CASSGDQVMNTEAFF. CDR3 in DNA: TGTGCCAGCAGCGGTGACCAGGTGATGAACACTGAAGCTTTCTTT.

The chain employs TRBV6-5 and TRBJ1-4; tentative D call: TRBD1 (5 bases). Germline lookup yields CDR1 MNHEY and CDR2 SVGAGI. This CDR3 has 14 residues. Deletions cut 0 bases from V and 7 bases from J, with 9 bases between. The CDR3 coding sequence is TGTGCCAGCAGTTACTCGCAGGGAAGTGAAAAACTGTTTTTT. Its translation is CASSYSQGSEKLFF.

V and J are TRBV11-2 and TRBJ2-7, with 9 bases matching TRBD1. V gave up 4 bases and J gave up 3 bases; unmatched junction bases: 1. There are 13 residues in the CDR3. CDR1 and CDR2 from the germline V gene are SGHAT and FQNNGV. CDR3 region: CASSSTGGYEQYV. DNA for the CDR3: TGTGCCAGCAGCTCGACAGGGGGCTACGAGCAGTACGTC.